The rows below give T cell receptor beta chains drawn from one sample of a study of blood T cell repertoires in COVID-19. Here immunoSEQ multiplex PCR was the method, and the copy in TCRdb shows in-frame clones only, minus some. This table has about 120,000 clones, roughly 90% appearing once. Sequencing was performed on peripheral blood. The receptors were sampled from a woman aged 55 to 70 with COVID-19, enrolled during active disease. The CDR3 runs from the conserved cysteine through the conserved F or W. Fields, in order: clone size, V gene, D gene, J gene, CDR3 protein, CDR3 DNA. A D gene is named only where the DNA matches it firmly. Clone sizes are given selectively: once, few, many, or a class where the clone is expanded.

>-|TRBV6-5|-|TRBJ2-7
CASKGRGTYEQYF
TGTGCCAGCAAGGGCAGGGGAACCTACGAGCAGTACTTC
>-|TRBV10-3|-|TRBJ1-5
CAISESGGERGQSNQPQHF
TGTGCCATCAGTGAGTCTGGGGGGGAAAGAGGCCAAAGCAATCAGCCCCAGCATTTT
>few|TRBV7-9|TRBD1|TRBJ1-4
CASSFYRGRNEKLFF
TGTGCCAGCAGCTTTTACAGGGGGCGCAATGAAAAACTGTTTTTT
>-|TRBV24-1|-|TRBJ2-3
CATSSSTDTQYF
TGTGCCACCAGTTCTAGCACAGATACGCAGTATTTT
>-|TRBV5-4|-|TRBJ1-1
CASSLESGGSTEAFF
TGTGCCAGCAGCTTGGAATCGGGGGGCAGTACTGAAGCTTTCTTT
>-|TRBV4-1|-|TRBJ1-5
CASSQVQGSNQPQHF
TGCGCCAGCAGCCAAGTCCAGGGTAGCAATCAGCCCCAGCATTTT
>once|TRBV19|TRBD2|TRBJ2-7
CASSHGGGYEQYF
TGTGCCAGTAGTCATGGCGGGGGGTACGAGCAGTACTTC
>-|TRBV2|-|TRBJ1-5
CASRRQYSNQPQHF
TGTGCCAGCCGGAGACAGTATAGCAATCAGCCCCAGCATTTT
>-|TRBV30|-|TRBJ1-5
CAWTLGGGQPQHF
TGTGCCTGGACCCTCGGCGGGGGACAGCCCCAGCATTTT
>-|TRBV6-5|-|TRBJ2-2
CASKPGLNTGELFF
TGTGCCAGCAAACCGGGTCTTAACACCGGGGAGCTGTTTTTT
>-|TRBV6-1|-|TRBJ1-2
CASSEASGQKDGYTF
TGTGCCAGCAGTGAAGCTTCCGGACAAAAGGATGGCTACACCTTC
>-|TRBV5-1|TRBD1|TRBJ1-2
CASSSAPTGIYTF
TGCGCCAGCAGTTCAGCCCCGACAGGGATCTACACCTTC
>-|TRBV11-2|TRBD1|TRBJ2-2
CASSTTGGNTGELFF
TGTGCCAGCAGCACGACAGGGGGCAACACCGGGGAGCTGTTTTTT
>-|TRBV24-1|-|TRBJ2-1
CATSDSLAQGFSYNEQFF
TGTGCCACCAGTGATTCCTTAGCTCAGGGGTTCTCCTACAATGAGCAGTTCTTC
>-|TRBV12-5|TRBD1|TRBJ1-1
CASGRGQGAGAFF
TGTGCTAGTGGTCGCGGACAGGGGGCCGGAGCTTTCTTT
>-|TRBV6-5|-|TRBJ1-4
CASSSTGLFNEKLFF
TGTGCCAGCAGTTCGACAGGCCTATTTAATGAAAAACTGTTTTTT
>-|TRBV6-6|-|TRBJ1-1
CASSLAVEAFF
TGTGCCAGCAGTTTGGCTGTAGAAGCTTTCTTT
>-|TRBV5-1|-|TRBJ1-6
CASSLASQGQGSPLHF
TGCGCCAGCAGCTTGGCCAGTCAGGGCCAGGGTTCACCCCTCCACTTT
>-|TRBV5-1|-|TRBJ1-6
CASSSDGQNSPLHF
TGCGCCAGCAGCTCGGACGGACAAAATTCACCCCTCCACTTT
>-|TRBV18|TRBD2|TRBJ2-5
CASSQGLAGDQETQYF
TGTGCCAGCTCACAGGGACTAGCGGGGGATCAAGAGACCCAGTACTTC
>-|TRBV29-1|-|TRBJ1-4
CSVGGGTNEKLFF
TGCAGCGTTGGGGGAGGAACTAATGAAAAACTGTTTTTT
>-|TRBV7-9|-|TRBJ1-2
CASSHDGNYGYTF
TGTGCCAGCAGCCATGACGGGAACTATGGCTACACCTTC
>-|TRBV27|-|TRBJ1-2
CASSFRQNRGYTF
TGTGCCAGCAGTTTTCGCCAGAATCGAGGCTACACCTTC
>-|TRBV5-1|-|TRBJ2-3
CASSVGGPADTQYF
TGCGCCAGCAGTGTGGGGGGGCCGGCAGATACGCAGTATTTT
>-|TRBV3-1/TRBV3-2|TRBD1|TRBJ1-6
CASSQGAPQGALHF
TGTGCCAGCAGCCAAGGGGCTCCACAGGGGGCCCTCCACTTT
>-|TRBV29-1|-|TRBJ2-7
CSVEGSSRYEQYF
TGCAGCGTTGAAGGGTCTAGCCGCTACGAGCAGTACTTC
>-|TRBV7-9|TRBD1|TRBJ1-1
CASSQQGSNTEAFF
TGTGCCAGCAGCCAACAGGGGTCGAACACTGAAGCTTTCTTT
>once|TRBV3-1/TRBV3-2|-|TRBJ2-7
CASSHGGAYEQYF
TGTGCCAGCAGCCATGGCGGTGCCTACGAGCAGTACTTC
>-|TRBV6-2/TRBV6-3|-|TRBJ1-1
CASSSTVGPREAFF
TGTGCCAGCAGTTCTACGGTTGGTCCCAGGGAAGCTTTCTTT